The present T cell receptor beta chain was sequenced within a study of response to subunit inactivated influenza vaccine. TCRdb called the RT-PCR reads again in MiXCR, with one record for every CDR3 protein. Seen here are some 500,000 distinct CDR3 sequences, approximately 17% observed once, and the top ten hold over 2.5%. The source of this sequence is a man between 50 and 75 years old who received an inactivated influenza vaccine. The specimen was CD4+ T cells sorted from PBMCs, collected 23 to 25 months after vaccination.

The CDR3 bases are TGTGCCAGCGGACTCGGGAGGGCCGGGACAGATACGCAGTATTTT. The encoded protein is CASGLGRAGTDTQYF. The rearrangement uses TRBV6-1 and TRBJ2-3; TRBD2 matches 8 bases. CDR1 and CDR2 from the germline V gene are MNHNS and SASEGT. The CDR3 loop spans 15 amino acids. V dropped 8 bases and J dropped 3; count of bases not matched to a gene: 10.